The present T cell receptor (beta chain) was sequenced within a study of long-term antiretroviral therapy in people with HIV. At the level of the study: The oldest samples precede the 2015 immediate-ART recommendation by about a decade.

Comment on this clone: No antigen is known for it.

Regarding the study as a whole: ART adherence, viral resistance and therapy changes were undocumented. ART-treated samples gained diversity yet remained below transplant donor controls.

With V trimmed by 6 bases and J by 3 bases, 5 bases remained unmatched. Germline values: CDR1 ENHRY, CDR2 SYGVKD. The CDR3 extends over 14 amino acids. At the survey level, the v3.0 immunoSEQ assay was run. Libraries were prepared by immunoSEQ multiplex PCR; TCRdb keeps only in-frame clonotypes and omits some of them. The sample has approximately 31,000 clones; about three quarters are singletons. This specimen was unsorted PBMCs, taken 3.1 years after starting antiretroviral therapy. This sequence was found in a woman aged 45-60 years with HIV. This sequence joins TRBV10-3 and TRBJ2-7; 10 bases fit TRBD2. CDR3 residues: CAISTSGASYEQYF. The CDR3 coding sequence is TGTGCCATCAGCACTAGCGGGGCCAGCTACGAGCAGTACTTC.